The clone carrying this T cell receptor beta chain was observed at least ten times. Antigen unknown. The read halts 3 residues ahead of the CDR3 end, with the missing end drawn from the germline J gene. This sample was included in a study of T cell clonality in common variable immunodeficiency. Clones were sequenced by immunoSEQ multiplex PCR, and TCRdb holds only the in-frame ones, with some missing. The data show around 60,000 clones, with none appearing a single time. The CDR3 runs to 17 residues. V lost 5 bases to trimming and J lost 7 bases; unmatched junction nucleotides: 15. Germline values: CDR1 SGHTA, CDR2 FQGTGA. Study-level results: CVID subjects had higher TCRbeta clonality than healthy controls, most marked in about a third. Compared with controls, CVID subjects had fewer shared TCRbeta clones. What drives increased CVID clonality needs T cell subpopulation sequencing.

The clonotype comes from a person between 18 and 70 years old in good health. Material for sequencing was peripheral blood mononuclear cells. The chain links TRBV7-3 to TRBJ2-3; 10 bases match TRBD2. CDR3: CASSQRAGGTAMHTQYF. Incomplete CDR3 DNA: TGTGCCAGCAGCCAAAGAGCGGGAGGGACCGCAATGCATACG.